The source of this TCR beta chain is a study of follicular helper T cells after annual influenza vaccination. Findings and limits, study-wide: Day 7 ICOS+CD38+ clones were most often found later in ICOS-CD38- cTfh cells.

As to this clone: Its cognate antigen is unknown.

The time point denotes: 2014-2015 season, 7 days after vaccination. The V end lost 3 bases, the J end lost 6 bases, and 16 bases lay between the germline ends. CDR1 SGDLS and CDR2 YYNGEE come from the germline V gene. The CDR3 is 14 residues long. TCRdb's copy holds only in-frame clones and misses some; the assay was immunoSEQ multiplex PCR. The sample carries some 15,000 clones, roughly 84% recorded once. V and J are TRBV9 and TRBJ2-7, with D perhaps matching TRBD1 (6 bases). Sequences were derived from CXCR5+ CD38- circulating T follicular helper cells from blood, sampled 7 days after influenza vaccination. Sample subset: circulating Tfh, non-naive CD4+CXCR5+PD-1+ (ICOS+CD38+ or ICOS-CD38-). This clonotype originated in an adult who received the influenza vaccine. The CDR3 here is CASSAQGPVGEQYF. The DNA of the CDR3 is TGTGCCAGCAGCGCGCAGGGGCCAGTCGGCGAGCAGTACTTC.